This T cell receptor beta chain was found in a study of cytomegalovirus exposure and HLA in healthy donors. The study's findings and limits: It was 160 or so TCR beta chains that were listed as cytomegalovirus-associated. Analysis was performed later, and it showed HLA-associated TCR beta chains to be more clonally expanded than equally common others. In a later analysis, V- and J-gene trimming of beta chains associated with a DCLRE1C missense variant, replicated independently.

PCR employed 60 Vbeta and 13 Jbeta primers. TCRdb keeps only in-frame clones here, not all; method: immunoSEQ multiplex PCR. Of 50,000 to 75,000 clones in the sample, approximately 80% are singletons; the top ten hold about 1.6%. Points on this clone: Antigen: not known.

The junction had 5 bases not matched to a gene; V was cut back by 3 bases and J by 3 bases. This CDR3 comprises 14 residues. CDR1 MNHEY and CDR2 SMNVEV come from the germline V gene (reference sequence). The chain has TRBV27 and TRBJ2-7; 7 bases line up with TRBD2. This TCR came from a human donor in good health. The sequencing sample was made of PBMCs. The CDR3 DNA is TGTGCCAGCAGTTTGGGCGGGAGACTCTACGAGCAGTACTTC. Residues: CASSLGGRLYEQYF.